This paragraph covers one TCR beta chain sequence. The record originates from a study of blood T cell repertoires in COVID-19. Data came from immunoSEQ multiplex PCR; TCRdb stores just in-frame clones and leaves some out. The sample contains 100,000 to 150,000 clones, over 65% of which appear only once. The V gene lost 6 bases and the J gene lost 4 bases, with 13 bases spanning the gap. Germline CDR1 and CDR2: DFQATT and SNEGSKA (reference sequence). There are 12 residues in the CDR3. Source material: peripheral blood. This receptor was taken from a woman in her seventies with acute or convalescent COVID-19. This chain joins TRBV20-1 and TRBJ2-7, with a tentative D call TRBD1 (6 bases). CDR3 sequence (DNA): TGCAGTGCAAGTCGACAGGCGTACGAGCAGTACTTC. It specifies CSASRQAYEQYF.